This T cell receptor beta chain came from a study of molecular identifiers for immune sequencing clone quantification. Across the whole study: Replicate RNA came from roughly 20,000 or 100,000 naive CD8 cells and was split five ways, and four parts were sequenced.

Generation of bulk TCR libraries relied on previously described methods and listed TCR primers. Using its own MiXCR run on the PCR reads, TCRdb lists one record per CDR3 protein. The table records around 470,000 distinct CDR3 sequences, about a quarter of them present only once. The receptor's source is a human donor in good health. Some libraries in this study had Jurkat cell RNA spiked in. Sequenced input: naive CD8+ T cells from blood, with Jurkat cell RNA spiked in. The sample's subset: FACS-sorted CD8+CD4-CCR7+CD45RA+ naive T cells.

CDR3 sequence (DNA): TGTGCCAGCAGCTCTGAACAGGGTTTCAATCAGCCCCAGCATTTT. Encoded protein: CASSSEQGFNQPQHF. The rearrangement links TRBV7-3 to TRBJ1-5, with a possible D match to TRBD1 (6 bases). The V and J ends lost 4 bases and 3 bases respectively, with 13 bases between them. This CDR3 is 15 amino acids long. Germline V gene sequence: CDR1 SGHTA, CDR2 FQGTGA.